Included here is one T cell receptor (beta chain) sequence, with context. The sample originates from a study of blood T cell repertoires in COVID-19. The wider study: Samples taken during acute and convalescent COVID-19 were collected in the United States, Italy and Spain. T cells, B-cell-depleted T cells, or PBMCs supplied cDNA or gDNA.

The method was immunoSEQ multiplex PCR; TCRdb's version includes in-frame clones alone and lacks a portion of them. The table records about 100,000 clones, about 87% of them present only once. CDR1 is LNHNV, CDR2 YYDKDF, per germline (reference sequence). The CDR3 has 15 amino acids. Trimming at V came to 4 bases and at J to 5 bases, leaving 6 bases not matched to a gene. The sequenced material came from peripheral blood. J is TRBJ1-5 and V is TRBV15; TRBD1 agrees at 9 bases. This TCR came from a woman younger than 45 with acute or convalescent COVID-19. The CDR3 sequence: CATSTYGTGYQPQHF. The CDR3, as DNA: TGTGCCACCAGCACGTACGGGACAGGGTATCAGCCCCAGCATTTT.